The 25 T cell receptor beta chains in this list originate from one sample, sequenced in a study of cytomegalovirus exposure and HLA in healthy donors. PCR involved 60 Vbeta and 13 Jbeta primers. Only in-frame clones appear in the TCRdb table, and some are missing; sequencing was by immunoSEQ multiplex PCR. The table lists around 200,000 clones, roughly 82% of them singletons, with about 2.6% in the top ten. Sequencing input: PBMCs. These receptors all come from a woman aged 45 to 65 in good health and CMV-seropositive.

The chain carries TRBV4-2 and TRBJ1-1; D possibly corresponds to TRBD1 (6 bases). The V gene's germline CDR1 is LGHNA and CDR2 YNFKEQ. Trimming pared 0 bases from V and 11 bases from J, leaving 13 bases between. CDR3 length equals 13 residues. The CDR3 DNA is TGTGCCAGCAGCCAAGATAGGGCAGGGGCGGCTTTCTTT. This sequence encodes CASSQDRAGAAFF.

Remarks on this clone: The junction and the germline gene differ at one end; a read error may be behind it. The chain carries TRBV10-3 and TRBJ1-1, with TRBD1 as a possible D gene (5 bases). The CDR3 covers 11 residues. Germline V gives CDR1 ENHRY, CDR2 SYGVKD. CDR3 DNA sequence: TGTGCCATCAGGGAGGACACAGAAGCTTTCTTT. It translates to CAIREDTEAFF.

The rearrangement links TRBV7-9 to TRBJ2-3; 9 bases match TRBD2. The CDR3 is made up of 18 amino acids. Germline V CDR1 and CDR2: SEHNR, FQNEAQ (reference sequence). Trimming at V came to 4 bases and at J to 0 bases, leaving 11 bases not matched to a gene. The CDR3 spells CASSSGTSQDPSTDTQYF. In DNA, the CDR3 is TGTGCCAGCAGCTCCGGGACTAGCCAGGATCCTAGCACAGATACGCAGTATTTT.

The chain links TRBV10-2 to TRBJ1-5; the match to TRBD1 covers 10 bases. The CDR3 is made up of 17 amino acids. Germline V gene sequence: CDR1 WSHSY, CDR2 SAAADI. J lost 4 bases, V lost 2 bases, and 8 bases had no gene match. CDR3 bases: TGCGCCAGCAGTGAGGCCGGGACAGGGGCTGGTAATCAGCCCCAGCATTTT. Its protein is CASSEAGTGAGNQPQHF.

The rearrangement joins TRBV6-5 to TRBJ1-2; a weak D match, TRBD1 (5 bases). The germline V gene encodes CDR1 MNHEY and CDR2 SVGAGI. V lost 4 bases and J lost 8, with 17 bases in between. This CDR3 region has 14 residues. The CDR3 region has the DNA TGTGCCAGCAGTTCCACGGGGGGTTCAGGCGGCTACACCTTC. This sequence encodes CASSSTGGSGGYTF.

The chain joins TRBV29-1 to TRBJ2-5; weak D call: TRBD2 (5 bases). CDR1 and CDR2 (germline): SQVTM, ANQGSEA. The V end was cut by 6 bases, the J end by 4 bases, with 15 bases between. The CDR3 extends over 13 amino acids. CDR3 amino acids: CSVTRVSGETQYF. In DNA form, the CDR3 reads TGCAGCGTCACGAGGGTCAGTGGAGAGACCCAGTACTTC.

The genes are TRBV15 and TRBJ1-1, with 12 bases matching TRBD1. Germline values: CDR1 LNHNV, CDR2 YYDKDF (reference sequence). CDR3 length equals 17 residues. V lost 3 bases to trimming and J lost 4 bases; unmatched junction nucleotides: 9. The chain's CDR3 is CATSSTGTGGWGTEAFF. CDR3 nucleotides: TGTGCCACCAGCAGTACCGGGACAGGGGGCTGGGGCACTGAAGCTTTCTTT.

The CDR3 DNA reads TGTGCCAGCAGCACGACAGGCCCTGCCTACAATGAGCAGTTCTTC. Translation: CASSTTGPAYNEQFF. The chain couples TRBV7-2 to TRBJ2-1; D is possibly TRBD1 (6 bases). Trimming cost V 5 bases and J 2 bases, with 13 bases left between them. Per the germline V gene, CDR1 is SGHTA and CDR2 is FQGNSA. This CDR3 contains 15 residues.

V gene TRBV4-1 combines with J gene TRBJ2-7, with D possibly being TRBD2 (6 bases). This CDR3 is built from 17 residues. From germline, CDR1 is MGHRA and CDR2 YSYEKL. Trimming stripped 1 base from V and 2 bases from J, with 18 bases between. Here the CDR3 reads CASSQGMSFGGTYEQYF. DNA of the CDR3: TGCGCCAGCAGCCAAGGGATGAGTTTCGGGGGTACCTACGAGCAGTACTTC.

This chain uses TRBV5-1 with TRBJ2-1, with 7 bases that match TRBD2. Germline V gives CDR1 SGHRS, CDR2 YFSETQ. The CDR3 contains 16 residues. V was clipped by 0 bases and J by 5 bases; unmatched bases: 8. CDR3 sequence: CASSLEAGTMNNEQFF. The CDR3 DNA reads as TGCGCCAGCAGCTTGGAAGCGGGGACTATGAACAATGAGCAGTTCTTC.

Written as DNA, the CDR3 is TGTGCCAGCAGCCATAGCGGGGGACAAGAGACCCAGTACTTC. This encodes CASSHSGGQETQYF. The V and J genes are TRBV7-9 and TRBJ2-5, with TRBD2 matching 9 bases. V trimming: 5 bases; J trimming: 2 bases; junction bases outside the gene matches: 3. CDR1 and CDR2 from the germline V gene are SEHNR and FQNEAQ (reference sequence). The CDR3 loop spans 14 amino acids. Combining the CDR3 with reference TRBV7-9 and TRBJ2-5 gives the whole variable domain DTGVSQNPRHKITKRGQNVTFRCDPISEHNRLYWYRQTLGQGPEFLTYFQNEAQLEKSRLLSDRFSAERPKGSFSTLEIQRTEQGDSAMYLCASSHSGGQETQYFGPGTRLLVL.

The V and J genes are TRBV30 and TRBJ2-7, with a tentative D call TRBD2 (7 bases). The V gene lost 0 bases and the J gene lost 4 bases, with 16 bases spanning the gap. The CDR3 is 15 amino acids. Looked up from germline, CDR1 is GTSNPN and CDR2 is SVGIG (reference sequence). CDR3 protein: CAWSVIRGAPYEQYF. In DNA form, the CDR3 reads TGTGCCTGGAGTGTAATTCGGGGGGCCCCTTACGAGCAGTACTTC.

Notes on this clone: One end of the junction varies from germline; a read error may be responsible. The V gene is TRBV7-9, the J gene TRBJ2-1, with 7 nucleotides matching TRBD2. The CDR3 sequence is 12 residues long. Germline V gene data show CDR1 as SEHNR and CDR2 as FQNEAQ (reference sequence). The CDR3 nucleotides are TGTTCCAGCAGCTGGGGGGGCAATGAGCAGTTCTTC. It encodes CSSSWGGNEQFF.

The chain recombines TRBV5-1 with TRBJ1-3; TRBD1 might be the D (5 bases). The V gene's germline CDR1 is SGHRS and CDR2 YFSETQ. The CDR3 contains 16 residues. Trimming took off 4 bases at V and 0 bases at J, with 14 bases between the two ends. The CDR3 loop reads CASSPRQSFSGNTIYF. The CDR3 DNA reads as TGCGCCAGCAGCCCTCGACAGTCTTTCTCTGGAAACACCATATATTTT.

The chain carries TRBV27 and TRBJ2-7; maybe TRBD2 (6 bases). V was clipped by 5 bases and J by 1 base, with 12 bases between them. The germline V gene encodes CDR1 MNHEY and CDR2 SMNVEV (reference sequence). There are 14 residues in the CDR3. The CDR3 region has the DNA TGTGCCAGCAGTCTCGGGACTTCTTCCTACGAGCAGTACTTC. Translated: CASSLGTSSYEQYF.

This chain links TRBV6-5 with TRBJ2-5, with D possibly being TRBD1 (5 bases). The CDR3 has 12 amino acids. Deletions cut 4 bases from V and 4 bases from J, with 7 bases between. The germline CDR1 and CDR2 sequences are MNHEY and SVGAGI. In DNA form, the CDR3 reads TGTGCCAGCAGTTTAAGGGGAGAGACCCAGTACTTC. It yields the protein CASSLRGETQYF.

The chain has TRBV7-2 and TRBJ1-2, with D possibly being TRBD1 (5 bases). The V and J ends lost 3 bases and 4 bases respectively, with 9 bases between them. The germline V gene encodes CDR1 SGHTA and CDR2 FQGNSA. The CDR3 is 13 residues long. CDR3 DNA sequence: TGTGCCAGCAGCTTGCAGGGTCTCTATGGCTACACCTTC. Translating gives CASSLQGLYGYTF.

The chain links TRBV27 to TRBJ2-1, with TRBD1 matching over 8 bases. J gave up 12 bases and V 6 bases, and 4 bases lay outside the gene matches. This CDR3 contains 11 residues. Germline CDR1 MNHEY, CDR2 SMNVEV (reference sequence). CDR3 residues: CASRTGVRQFF. For the CDR3, the DNA is TGTGCCAGCAGGACAGGGGTCAGGCAGTTCTTC.

This chain joins TRBV6-5 and TRBJ1-5; the match to TRBD1 covers 7 bases. Per germline, CDR1 MNHEY and CDR2 SVGAGI. The CDR3 covers 13 residues. With 6 bases clipped from V and 7 bases from J, the junction kept 6 bases outside the gene matches. The CDR3 sequence is CASSPDRVQPQHF. In nucleotides, the CDR3 is TGTGCCAGCAGCCCCGACAGGGTCCAGCCCCAGCATTTT.

This clone showed up just once. J is TRBJ1-1 and V is TRBV29-1; 10 bases agree with TRBD1. Germline CDR1 SQVTM, CDR2 ANQGSEA. This CDR3 has 13 amino acids. CDR3 protein: CTNIGDRGTEAFF. CDR3 DNA sequence: TGCACCAACATAGGGGACAGGGGCACTGAAGCTTTCTTT.

The J gene is TRBJ2-2, the V gene TRBV9, with D possibly being TRBD1 (5 bases). Between the trimmed V and J ends, which lost 5 bases and 7 bases, there was a span of 18 bases. The germline gives CDR1 SGDLS, CDR2 YYNGEE. The CDR3 loop spans 15 amino acids. CDR3 protein: CASSLQGLRGGELFF. CDR3 in DNA: TGTGCCAGCAGTCTTCAGGGTTTAAGAGGCGGGGAGCTGTTTTTT.

This chain connects TRBV9 to TRBJ2-5; 7 bases are a match to TRBD2. V lost 3 bases and J lost 5; bases outside the gene matches: 10. Germline V CDR1 and CDR2: SGDLS, YYNGEE. This CDR3 is 15 amino acids long. As DNA, the CDR3 is TGTGCCAGCAGCGCAGCAGCGGGGTTAAAGGAGACCCAGTACTTC. This encodes CASSAAAGLKETQYF.

The chain couples TRBV7-2 to TRBJ2-7; 12 nucleotides agree with TRBD2. Per the germline V gene, CDR1 is SGHTA and CDR2 is FQGNSA. This CDR3 is built from 17 residues. J lost 4 bases, V lost 1 base, and 8 bases had no gene match. The CDR3 region is CASSLGLAGGKGYEQYF. The CDR3 DNA follows: TGTGCCAGCAGCTTAGGGCTAGCGGGGGGGAAAGGGTACGAGCAGTACTTC.

The chain employs TRBV5-1 and TRBJ1-2, with 12 bases aligning to TRBD1. The CDR3 has 18 residues. The V and J ends lost 4 bases and 4 bases, in that order; junction bases with no gene match: 14. Germline CDR1 is SGHRS and CDR2 is YFSETQ. In DNA form, the CDR3 reads TGCGCCAGCAGCCCTCGTGGGGGACAGGGGGCAGGAGGCTATGGCTACACCTTC. Translating gives CASSPRGGQGAGGYGYTF.

V gene TRBV25-1 combines with J gene TRBJ1-5, with D perhaps TRBD1 (5 bases). Deletions cut 4 bases from V and 9 bases from J, with 10 bases between. Germline CDR1 and CDR2: MGHDK and SYGVNS. This CDR3 spans 12 amino acids. The CDR3 DNA reads TGTGCCAGCAGTGGATCCGGGGGGCCCCAGCATTTT. Protein: CASSGSGGPQHF.